These T cell receptor beta chains were read from a single sample in a study of molecular identifiers for immune sequencing clone quantification. Each CDR3 protein is one row after TCRdb ran MiXCR on the PCR reads. Here the sample spans around 100,000 distinct CDR3 sequences, 30% to 35% being singletons. The sequencing input was naive CD8+ T cells from blood, with Jurkat cell RNA spiked in. All receptors come from a human donor in good health. Some libraries in this study had Jurkat cell RNA spiked in. The CDR3 runs from the conserved cysteine through the conserved F or W. A D gene is named only where the DNA matches it firmly. Not every row has a clone size; where given, it reads once, few, many or a size class.

D gene	V gene	J gene	clone size	CDR3 protein	CDR3 DNA
TRBD1	TRBV5-1	TRBJ2-1	-	CASHRQGAPSSYNEQFF	TGCGCCAGCCACCGACAGGGGGCCCCGAGCTCCTACAATGAGCAGTTCTTC
-	TRBV10-3	TRBJ1-2	few	CAISEEGNGYTF	TGTGCCATCAGTGAAGAAGGGAATGGCTACACCTTC
-	TRBV28	TRBJ2-7	-	CASKPGHSRYEQYF	TGTGCCTCTAAACCGGGACACTCCCGTTACGAGCAGTACTTC
-	TRBV28	TRBJ1-3	few	CASSYGSPGTGNTIYF	TGTGCCAGCAGTTACGGGTCCCCGGGGACTGGAAACACCATATATTTT
-	TRBV10-3	TRBJ1-1	-	CAISEGNLRLANTEAFF	TGTGCCATCAGTGAGGGAAATCTGAGACTAGCGAACACTGAAGCTTTCTTT
-	TRBV28	TRBJ1-5	many	CASSFLGTSNQPQHF	TGTGCCAGCAGTTTCCTTGGGACTAGCAATCAGCCCCAGCATTTT
TRBD2	TRBV9	TRBJ2-3	-	CASSVGSGRTYSTDTQYF	TGTGCCAGCAGCGTAGGGAGCGGGAGGACCTATAGCACAGATACGCAGTATTTT
TRBD2	TRBV20-1	TRBJ2-5	-	CSGSGTSGKRWGLETQYF	TGCAGTGGGTCCGGGACTAGCGGGAAAAGGTGGGGATTAGAGACCCAGTACTTC
-	TRBV4-3	TRBJ2-5	many	CASSQDRAAQETQYF	TGCGCCAGCAGCCAAGATCGAGCGGCCCAAGAGACCCAGTACTTC
-	TRBV27	TRBJ2-3	-	CASRGSWTPGPTDTQYF	TGTGCCAGCAGGGGTTCATGGACTCCCGGGCCTACAGATACGCAGTATTTT
TRBD1	TRBV7-8	TRBJ1-5	many	CASSADRAGYQPQHF	TGTGCCAGCAGCGCTGACAGGGCCGGGTATCAGCCCCAGCATTTT
-	TRBV5-4	TRBJ1-1	few	CASSLGGQGMNTEAFF	TGTGCCAGCAGCTTGGGTGGTCAGGGGATGAACACTGAAGCTTTCTTT
-	TRBV20-1	TRBJ2-3	many	CSARDFSPPRGAQYF	TGCAGTGCTAGAGATTTTTCCCCTCCCCGGGGCGCGCAGTATTTT
TRBD2	TRBV7-9	TRBJ2-2	-	CACSLPSGRITGELYF	TGTGCCTGCAGCTTACCTAGCGGGAGGATTACCGGGGAGCTGTATTTT
-	TRBV19	TRBJ1-2	many	CATSEYYGYTF	TGTGCCACCAGCGAATACTATGGCTACACCTTC
TRBD1	TRBV7-2	TRBJ1-2	-	CASSTGQGRGYGYTF	TGTGCCAGCAGCACCGGACAGGGGAGAGGCTATGGCTACACCTTC
-	TRBV6-5	TRBJ1-5	-	CASSAQGRQPQHF	TGTGCCAGCAGTGCCCAGGGGAGACAGCCCCAGCATTTT
TRBD1	TRBV5-6	TRBJ2-7	many	CASSSGTGSEQYF	TGTGCCAGCAGCTCCGGGACAGGGTCCGAGCAGTACTTC
-	TRBV20-1	TRBJ2-3	many	CSAIRTISDTQYF	TGCAGTGCTATTCGGACTATCTCAGATACGCAGTATTTT
TRBD1	TRBV4-3	TRBJ2-3	many	CASSSGTGRTDTQYF	TGTGCCAGCAGTTCAGGGACAGGAAGGACAGATACGCAGTATTTT
-	TRBV7-8	TRBJ2-3	many	CASSLSDTQYF	TGTGCCAGCAGCTTATCAGATACGCAGTATTTT
TRBD1	TRBV6-1	TRBJ2-7	few	CASSELGQLFEQYF	TGTGCCAGCAGTGAACTGGGACAGCTCTTCGAGCAGTACTTC
TRBD1	TRBV11-2	TRBJ2-7	-	CASSLGQPYEQNF	TGTGCCAGCAGCTTGGGACAGCCCTACGAGCAGAACTTC
-	TRBV20-1	TRBJ1-6	-	CSARIEPGANSPLHF	TGCAGTGCTAGGATCGAGCCGGGGGCTAATTCACCCCTCCACTTT
-	TRBV12-3/TRBV12-4	TRBJ1-5	few	CASSLGVSNQPQHF	TGTGCCAGCAGTCTAGGGGTTAGCAATCAGCCCCAGCATTTT
-	TRBV4-3	TRBJ2-7	-	CASSQNEGGSGQFAQYF	TGCGCCAGCAGCCAAAATGAAGGGGGGTCGGGACAGTTCGCGCAGTACTTC
TRBD1	TRBV23-1	TRBJ2-5	-	CASRDPGQGSETQNF	TGCGCCAGTCGGGACCCTGGACAGGGCAGTGAGACCCAGAACTTC
TRBD2	TRBV6-5	TRBJ2-3	-	CASSHHRLAGGPDTQYF	TGTGCCAGCAGCCACCACCGACTAGCGGGAGGGCCCGATACGCAGTATTTT
-	TRBV27	TRBJ2-5	-	CASSLYEGETQYF	TGTGCCAGCAGTTTATATGAGGGGGAGACCCAGTACTTC
-	TRBV4-3	TRBJ1-5	few	CASSRDPGFNQPQHF	TGCGCCAGCAGCCGAGACCCCGGGTTTAATCAGCCCCAGCATTTT
TRBD1	TRBV29-1	TRBJ1-2	many	CSAPDRGHGYTF	TGCAGCGCCCCGGACAGGGGGCATGGCTACACCTTC
-	TRBV24-1	TRBJ2-2	many	CATSYGTLNTGELFF	TGTGCCACCAGCTACGGGACTCTAAACACCGGGGAGCTGTTTTTT
-	TRBV7-9	TRBJ2-3	many	CASSFFRGPLTDTQYF	TGTGCCAGCAGCTTTTTCCGGGGCCCGCTCACAGATACGCAGTATTTT
-	TRBV6-6	TRBJ2-3	-	CASSYSRSGSTDTQNF	TGTGCCAGCAGTTACTCGAGGTCAGGGAGCACAGATACGCAGAATTTT
TRBD2	TRBV24-1	TRBJ2-3	once	CATRDFLAGDTDTQNF	TGTGCCACCAGAGATTTTCTAGCGGGCGACACAGATACGCAGAATTTT
-	TRBV7-9	TRBJ2-2	few	CASSLASQQASPAGELFF	TGTGCCAGCAGCTTAGCCAGTCAACAGGCATCCCCGGCCGGGGAGCTGTTTTTT
-	TRBV21-1	TRBJ2-1	-	CASSKVSNEQFF	TGTGCCAGCAGCAAAGTTAGCAATGAGCAGTTCTTC
-	TRBV28	TRBJ2-7	many	CASSLIWSSYEQYF	TGTGCCAGCAGTTTGATTTGGTCCTCCTACGAGCAGTACTTC
-	TRBV27	TRBJ2-2	few	CASAGNSNTGELFF	TGTGCCAGCGCCGGAAACTCGAACACCGGGGAGCTGTTTTTT
TRBD1	TRBV18	TRBJ1-1	-	CASSPPQRQGPWDTEAFF	TGTGCCAGCTCACCACCGCAACGACAGGGCCCTTGGGACACTGAAGCTTTCTTT
TRBD2	TRBV9	TRBJ2-2	-	CASSGLLAGVNSGELFF	TGTGCCAGCAGCGGCTTACTAGCGGGAGTGAACAGCGGGGAGCTGTTTTTT
-	TRBV2	TRBJ2-7	-	CASKGRDSYEQYF	TGTGCCAGCAAAGGCAGGGATTCCTACGAGCAGTACTTC
TRBD1	TRBV3-1	TRBJ1-5	-	CASSLIPGQEYQPQHF	TGTGCCAGCAGCCTAATCCCGGGACAGGAGTATCAGCCCCAGCATTTT
TRBD1	TRBV6-1	TRBJ1-3	-	CASSEWTGSAGNTIYF	TGTGCCAGCAGTGAGTGGACAGGGTCGGCGGGAAACACCATATATTTT
TRBD2	TRBV29-1	TRBJ2-5	many	CSALAGDGETQYF	TGCAGCGCTCTCGCGGGAGATGGTGAGACCCAGTACTTC